This T cell receptor (beta chain) was recovered during a study of blood T cell repertoires in COVID-19. Study overall: Whether acute or convalescent, the COVID-19 samples came from the United States, Italy and Spain. PBMCs, B-cell-depleted T cells, or T cells provided the cDNA or gDNA that made up the material.

This CDR3 has 14 residues. The V gene's germline CDR1 is MNHEY and CDR2 SMNVEV (reference sequence). Trimming at V came to 3 bases and at J to 5 bases, leaving 4 bases not matched to a gene. Per the original data handling: Amplification of reference gene primers was used by the study to estimate nucleated cell counts. Clones were read by immunoSEQ multiplex PCR, and TCRdb kept only the in-frame ones, dropping some. For V, J and clone size, that table is used; D and trimming come from the DNA. The table lists 150,000 to 200,000 clones, 84% of them singletons. Patients in Seattle were enrolled during active infection, then followed longitudinally.

Material for sequencing was peripheral blood. This chain joins TRBV27 and TRBJ2-1; TRBD2 matches at 7 bases. This TCR was sampled from a woman in her 70s with COVID-19, enrolled during active disease. In nucleotides, the CDR3 is TGTGCCAGCAGTTTCGGACTAGAAGACAATGAGCAGTTCTTC. As protein: CASSFGLEDNEQFF.